A single sample is the source of the 31 T cell receptor beta chains below, sequenced in a study of T cells after yellow fever vaccination. TCRdb used MiXCR to reprocess the 5' RACE reads, holding one entry per CDR3 protein. The sample has more than 250,000 distinct CDR3 sequences, approximately 7% seen once; the top ten hold roughly a sixth. The sample was PBMCs, taken about 49 days after the first yellow fever vaccination. Receptors originate from a man younger than 30 who received the YFV17D yellow fever vaccine.

This clonotype was observed at least ten times. The rearrangement links TRBV5-1 to TRBJ2-1; D remains ambiguous. Per the germline V gene, CDR1 is SGHRS and CDR2 is YFSETQ. The CDR3 runs 18 residues. Trimming removed 0 bases from V and 3 bases from J, with 19 bases in between. CDR3 in DNA: TGCGCCAGCAGCTTGGGAACCAACGCTAGGGTGGGCTACAATGAGCAGTTCTTC. Translating gives CASSLGTNARVGYNEQFF.

The chain has TRBV12-3 or TRBV12-4 and TRBJ2-1; D might be TRBD2 (5 bases). Trimming took 5 bases from V and 8 from J, leaving 13 bases between them. The CDR3 spans 13 residues. In DNA form, the CDR3 reads TGTGCCAGCAGTAGGTCTGCGGGCCATGAGCAGTTCTTC. Amino acid sequence: CASSRSAGHEQFF.

The chain is built from TRBV6-2 or TRBV6-3 and TRBJ1-2, with D uncertain. This CDR3 contains 13 residues. Germline V lookup: CDR1 MNHEY, CDR2 SVGEGT. V lost 5 bases and J lost 5, with 12 bases in between. This CDR3 reads CASSNGIQYGYTF. Written as DNA, the CDR3 is TGTGCCAGCAGTAATGGGATACAATATGGCTACACCTTC.

This clonotype was found many times. The chain employs TRBV5-1 and TRBJ2-7; D is perhaps TRBD1 or TRBD2 (6 bases each). The CDR3 runs 13 residues. Germline values: CDR1 SGHRS, CDR2 YFSETQ. Trimming took 4 bases from V and 5 from J, leaving 13 bases between them. In DNA form, the CDR3 reads TGCGCCAGCAGCCGGGAACGGGGGCACGAGCAGTACTTC. Translated, it gives CASSRERGHEQYF.

This clonotype has just a few counts. V gene TRBV4-1 combines with J gene TRBJ1-2, with 9 bases identical to TRBD1. J lost 8 bases, V lost 1 base, and 8 bases had no gene match. CDR1 is MGHRA and CDR2 is YSYEKL in the germline V gene. The CDR3 consists of 15 residues. The CDR3 sequence is CASSQAQTGGEGYTF. The CDR3 DNA follows: TGCGCCAGCAGCCAAGCCCAAACAGGGGGCGAAGGCTACACCTTC.

The CDR3 region is CASSLNGRGSNQPQHF. As DNA, the CDR3 is TGTGCCAGCAGTTTAAACGGCAGGGGTAGCAATCAGCCCCAGCATTTT. This chain connects TRBV12-3 or TRBV12-4 to TRBJ1-5; tentative D call: TRBD1 (6 bases). Trimming shortened V by 2 bases and J by 0 bases, and 11 bases separated the two germline ends. This CDR3 has 16 residues.

This clonotype has just a few counts. The chain couples TRBV20-1 to TRBJ2-5; D may be TRBD1 (6 bases). The germline V gene has CDR1 DFQATT and CDR2 SNEGSKA (reference sequence). The V end lost 3 bases, the J end lost 2 bases, and 19 bases lay between the germline ends. The CDR3 is made up of 16 amino acids. The CDR3 loop reads CSASPQRYRAQETQYF. The CDR3 DNA reads TGCAGTGCTAGTCCCCAGCGGTACAGGGCGCAAGAGACCCAGTACTTC.

This clonotype was counted ten times or more. The chain has TRBV20-1 and TRBJ2-2; TRBD1 aligns across 8 bases. Losses at the gene ends were 0 bases for V and 7 bases for J; bases not matched to a gene: 4. This CDR3 has 14 amino acids. Per the germline V gene, CDR1 is DFQATT and CDR2 is SNEGSKA (reference sequence). CDR3 residues: CSARDVRGLGELFF. DNA of the CDR3: TGCAGTGCTAGAGATGTCAGGGGGCTCGGGGAGCTGTTTTTT.

This clonotype occurred many times. The chain employs TRBV6-5 and TRBJ2-3; either TRBD1 or TRBD2 may supply D (5 bases each). This CDR3 has 17 amino acids. V was shortened by 6 bases and J by 0 bases, with 19 bases between the two germline ends. CDR1 is MNHEY and CDR2 is SVGAGI in the germline V gene. The CDR3 sequence: CASSYGQTGTSTDTQYF. The CDR3 DNA follows: TGTGCCAGCAGCTACGGCCAAACCGGGACCAGCACAGATACGCAGTATTTT.

This clonotype has a count of ten or more. In DNA form, the CDR3 reads TGCGCCAGCAGCCCTCGAGCCGAGGGGACGCAGTATTTT. Translation: CASSPRAEGTQYF. The V call is TRBV5-1, the J call TRBJ2-3, with D perhaps TRBD1 or TRBD2 (5 bases each). This CDR3 spans 13 amino acids. Germline assignment: CDR1 SGHRS and CDR2 YFSETQ. V was pared by 4 bases and J by 9 bases, with 15 bases between.

The rearrangement links TRBV7-8 to TRBJ2-7, with 8 bases matching TRBD1. The ends lost 5 bases at V and 3 bases at J; junction bases unmatched: 6. Germline-derived CDR1 and CDR2 are SGHVS and FQNEAQ. The CDR3 sequence is 14 residues long. CDR3 region: CASSPGGAFYEQYV. The CDR3 nucleotides read TGTGCCAGCAGCCCAGGGGGCGCGTTCTACGAGCAGTACGTC.

The rearrangement joins TRBV7-6 to TRBJ1-6, with D uncertain. V was trimmed by 4 bases and J by 7 bases, leaving 8 bases between them. The germline V gene has CDR1 SGHVS and CDR2 FNYEAQ. This CDR3 has 13 residues. The CDR3 protein is CASSSRGNSPLHF. CDR3 coding DNA: TGTGCCAGCAGCTCGCGAGGAAATTCACCCCTCCACTTT. Variable domain in full (rest from reference TRBV7-6 and TRBJ1-6): GAGVSQSPRYKVTKRGQDVALRCDPISGHVSLYWYRQALGQGPEFLTYFNYEAQQDKSGLPNDRFSAERPEGSISTLTIQRTEQRDSAMYRCASSSRGNSPLHFGNGTRLTVT.

This sequence joins TRBV7-9 and TRBJ2-6; D unresolved. Looked up from germline, CDR1 is SEHNR and CDR2 is FQNEAQ (reference sequence). The ends were cut back, 5 bases at V and 3 bases at J, with 11 bases in the middle. This CDR3 has 15 residues. CDR3 bases: TGTGCCAGCAGCCCAGCCGGGTTTGGGGCCAACGTCCTGACTTTC. Translating gives CASSPAGFGANVLTF.

This clonotype has just a few counts. CDR3 bases: TGTGCCAGCAGCACCGGGACAACTAGAAGCACAGATACGCAGTATTTT. Its protein is CASSTGTTRSTDTQYF. V and J are TRBV12-3 or TRBV12-4 and TRBJ2-3; TRBD1 is a possible D gene (6 bases). This CDR3 comprises 16 residues. Trimming took 6 bases from V and 0 from J, leaving 16 bases between them.

V is TRBV25-1 and J is TRBJ2-3; D is undetermined. There are 12 residues in the CDR3. Germline lookup yields CDR1 MGHDK and CDR2 SYGVNS. The V and J ends lost 0 bases and 3 bases respectively, with 1 base between them. The chain's CDR3 is CASSEYTDTQYF. CDR3 DNA: TGTGCCAGCAGTGAATATACAGATACGCAGTATTTT.

In its sample, this clonotype was seen a few times. J is TRBJ2-2 and V is TRBV5-1, with D tentatively TRBD1 (5 bases). CDR1 and CDR2 (germline): SGHRS, YFSETQ. The CDR3 is made up of 15 amino acids. Trimming removed 9 bases from V and 0 bases from J, with 15 bases in between. The CDR3 DNA sequence: TGCGCCACCCGAAGGAAGACAGCGAACACCGGGGAGCTGTTTTTT. This codes for CATRRKTANTGELFF.

The table lists this clonotype with a few counts. The CDR3 loop reads CASSLDPASWGETQYF. Here the CDR3 DNA reads TGTGCCAGCAGCTTAGATCCGGCTAGCTGGGGGGAGACCCAGTACTTC. The chain combines TRBV11-2 with TRBJ2-5; D tentatively fits TRBD1 or TRBD2 (5 bases each). V lost 0 bases and J 5 bases, leaving 16 bases between the germline ends. Germline values: CDR1 SGHAT, CDR2 FQNNGV. This CDR3 comprises 16 residues.

This chain uses TRBV18 with TRBJ2-6, with D unresolved. Germline V gene sequence: CDR1 KGHSH, CDR2 LQKENI. The CDR3 spans 16 residues. Trimming stripped 5 bases from V and 2 bases from J, with 13 bases between. The CDR3 sequence is CASSGLRLTGANVLTF. For the CDR3, the DNA is TGTGCCAGCTCAGGCTTGAGGCTAACTGGGGCCAACGTCCTGACTTTC.

This clonotype was seen a handful of times. The genes are TRBV5-6 and TRBJ2-1; perhaps D is TRBD1 or TRBD2 (5 bases each). CDR1 and CDR2 from the germline V gene are SGHDT and YYEEEE. Trimming removed 0 bases from V and 0 bases from J, with 13 bases in between. The CDR3 totals 17 residues. CDR3 amino acids: CASSLASGLFSYNEQFF. CDR3 nucleotide sequence: TGTGCCAGCAGCTTGGCTTCGGGGCTTTTCTCCTACAATGAGCAGTTCTTC.

This rearrangement joins TRBV19 to TRBJ1-5, with 11 bases identical to TRBD1. In germline, CDR1 is LNHDA, CDR2 SQIVND (reference sequence). This CDR3 spans 18 amino acids. The V segment lost 2 bases and the J segment 2 bases; nucleotides outside the gene matches: 8. CDR3 protein: CASSISGTGGIGNQPQHF. The CDR3 DNA is TGTGCCAGTAGTATATCCGGGACAGGGGGTATCGGCAATCAGCCCCAGCATTTT.

V and J are TRBV6-2 or TRBV6-3 and TRBJ1-1, with D uncertain. Germline loops: CDR1 MNHEY, CDR2 SVGEGT. The CDR3 sequence is 14 residues long. Trimming shortened V by 8 bases and J by 10 bases, and 23 bases separated the two germline ends. This chain's CDR3 is CASRRSSPPKAAFF. CDR3 in DNA: TGTGCCAGCCGGCGGAGTTCCCCCCCAAAAGCAGCTTTCTTT.

A few counts support this clonotype. The chain combines TRBV6-1 with TRBJ1-4; D might be TRBD1 (5 bases). This CDR3 is built from 14 residues. Trimming stripped 8 bases from V and 5 bases from J, with 15 bases between. From germline, CDR1 is MNHNS and CDR2 SASEGT. The CDR3: CASLTPGGNEKLFF. In nucleotides, the CDR3 is TGTGCCAGCCTAACCCCTGGGGGGAATGAAAAACTGTTTTTT.

The chain joins TRBV20-1 to TRBJ2-5, with 10 bases identical to TRBD2. This CDR3 spans 15 amino acids. V lost 1 base, J lost 3 bases, and 5 bases stayed unmatched. CDR1 and CDR2 from the germline V gene are DFQATT and SNEGSKA (reference sequence). The CDR3 protein is CSARALGLAEETQYF. As DNA, the CDR3 is TGCAGTGCTAGAGCCCTAGGACTAGCGGAAGAGACCCAGTACTTC.

This clonotype has ten or more counts. The V call is TRBV6-5, the J call TRBJ1-2; D is perhaps TRBD1 (6 bases). The CDR3 spans 15 residues. Germline V gene lookup returns CDR1 MNHEY and CDR2 SVGAGI. Trimming shortened V by 1 base and J by 8 bases, and 17 bases separated the two germline ends. DNA for the CDR3: TGTGCCAGCAGTTACTTCCCGGACAGTACTGCAGGCTACACCTTC. The encoded protein is CASSYFPDSTAGYTF.

This clonotype was seen only a few times. V usage is TRBV27 and J usage is TRBJ1-1, with a possible D match to TRBD1 (5 bases). This CDR3 has 13 residues. V was shortened by 5 bases and J by 1 base, with 8 bases between the two germline ends. The germline V gene encodes CDR1 MNHEY and CDR2 SMNVEV (reference sequence). CDR3 loop: CASSNDRNTEAFF. The CDR3 coding sequence is TGTGCCAGCAGTAACGACAGGAACACTGAAGCTTTCTTT.

The chain is built from TRBV7-9 and TRBJ1-1; D ambiguous. The CDR3 runs to 14 residues. Trimming left V 5 bases short and J 1 base short, with 11 bases between. Germline lookup yields CDR1 SEHNR and CDR2 FQNEAQ (reference sequence). CDR3 amino acids: CASSPTGSNTEAFF. The CDR3, as DNA: TGTGCCAGCAGCCCCACGGGGTCGAACACTGAAGCTTTCTTT. Combining the CDR3 with reference TRBV7-9 and TRBJ1-1 gives the whole variable domain DTGVSQNPRHKITKRGQNVTFRCDPISEHNRLYWYRQTLGQGPEFLTYFQNEAQLEKSRLLSDRFSAERPKGSFSTLEIQRTEQGDSAMYLCASSPTGSNTEAFFGQGTRLTVV.

A few counts support this clonotype. The chain employs TRBV27 and TRBJ1-2, with D uncertain. The CDR3 totals 14 residues. Germline CDR1 MNHEY, CDR2 SMNVEV (reference sequence). V was cut by 4 bases and J by 7 bases, with 16 bases left in between. For the CDR3, the DNA is TGTGCCAGCAGTTCCCCAGAGAGGCGAGGTGGCTACACCTTC. It codes for CASSSPERRGGYTF.

The chain uses TRBV2 and TRBJ2-2; D uncertain. V was shortened by 5 bases and J by 2 bases, with 6 bases between the two germline ends. Germline values: CDR1 SNHLY, CDR2 FYNNEI. This CDR3 is 13 amino acids long. In nucleotides, the CDR3 is TGTGCCAGCAGTAACCTCAACACCGGGGAGCTGTTTTTT. It codes for CASSNLNTGELFF.

This clonotype appeared a few times. The rearrangement links TRBV6-1 to TRBJ2-1, with TRBD2 matching 9 bases. The J segment lost 3 bases and the V segment lost 6 bases, leaving 3 bases of the junction unmatched. There are 14 residues in the CDR3. Germline V gene lookup returns CDR1 MNHNS and CDR2 SASEGT. The CDR3 DNA sequence: TGTGCCAGCAGAGGGACTAGCATCTACAATGAGCAGTTCTTC. Amino acids: CASRGTSIYNEQFF.

This clonotype has just a few counts. The V gene is TRBV10-3, the J gene TRBJ1-1; 7 positions agree with TRBD1. There are 15 residues in the CDR3. Trimming took 3 bases from V and 2 from J; bases not matched to a gene: 6. Germline V gives CDR1 ENHRY, CDR2 SYGVKD. Here the CDR3 DNA reads TGTGCCATCAGTGACCCGGGACAGCCTAACACTGAAGCTTTCTTT. It is translated as CAISDPGQPNTEAFF.

About this clonotype itself: A junction boundary mismatches the germline segment, possibly from a read error. CDR3 in amino acids: CASSFISGGLADEQHF. In nucleotides, the CDR3 is TGTGCCAGCAGCTTCATTTCGGGGGGACTAGCAGACGAGCAGCACTTC. The chain carries TRBV5-6 and TRBJ2-7; 9 nucleotides match TRBD2. CDR3 length equals 16 residues. Germline CDR1 and CDR2: SGHDT and YYEEEE.